The following is a T cell receptor beta chain sequence with its context. As yet, its antigen is unknown. These data are taken from a study of OX40 agonist ivuxolimab in advanced cancers. Overall study: Males comprised about 84% of the group, whose mean age was approximately 60 years (range 23 to 79). Study findings and constraints: Expanded clones belonging to CD8+ T cells outnumbered, on average, those of CD4+. Clonal expansion in partial responders at 0.1-3.0 mg/kg ranked among the lowest.

Baseline was the first blood sampling point, followed by cycle 4 day 1 and cycle 7 day 1. Generated by immunoSEQ multiplex PCR, the TCRdb table keeps only in-frame clones and is missing some. Of more than 80,000 clones listed, around 90% were seen once; the top ten hold around 1.5%. The clonotype originates from an adult with an advanced solid tumor such as melanoma, head and neck, liver or kidney cancer. The input for sequencing was CD4+ or CD8+ T cells sorted from blood, taken in a trial of the OX40 agonist ivuxolimab.

The CDR3 region has the DNA TGCGCCAGCAGCTTGGGGCCCTTAGGGAACTATGGCTACACCTTC. Translated, it gives CASSLGPLGNYGYTF. V gene TRBV5-1 combines with J gene TRBJ1-2; D unresolved. The CDR3 length is 15 residues. From germline, CDR1 is SGHRS and CDR2 YFSETQ. Trimming stripped 0 bases from V and 2 bases from J, with 11 bases between.